This T cell receptor beta chain is from a study of OX40 agonist ivuxolimab in advanced cancers. Overall study context: Past anti-PD-1, anti-PD-L1 or anti-CTLA-4 therapy was accepted, and 40% had received some.

With regard to this clone: Its antigen is not identified.

Baseline was the first blood sampling point, followed by cycle 4 day 1 and cycle 7 day 1. Notes on the study in general: Antigen specificity was not determined for the expanded peripheral T cells. Both blood CD4+ and CD8+ T cells showed clonal growth by week 6 at 0.1 to 3.0 mg/kg.

The data were produced by immunoSEQ multiplex PCR, yet TCRdb's version contains in-frame clones alone and is incomplete. The data contain about 49,000 clones, 85% of them singletons. This sample comprised CD4+ or CD8+ T cells sorted from blood, obtained in a trial of the OX40 agonist ivuxolimab. This sequence was found in an adult with an advanced solid tumor such as melanoma, head and neck, liver or kidney cancer.

CDR3 DNA: TGTGCCAGCAGCTTTTGGGGGGTACCCTACGAGCAGTACGTC. This gives the protein CASSFWGVPYEQYV. V and J are TRBV11-2 and TRBJ2-7; tentatively, D is TRBD2 (6 bases). V was shortened by 3 bases and J by 2 bases, with 11 bases between the two germline ends. This CDR3 is 14 amino acids long. In germline, CDR1 is SGHAT, CDR2 FQNNGV.